This T cell receptor beta chain originates from a study of cytomegalovirus exposure and HLA in healthy donors. This CDR3 has 15 amino acids. CDR1 MNHEY and CDR2 SVGAGI come from the germline V gene. V gave up 6 bases and J gave up 6 bases; unmatched junction bases: 5. Primers included in the PCR were 60 Vbeta and 13 Jbeta primers. Profiled with immunoSEQ multiplex PCR; TCRdb holds only in-frame clones, not every one. The sample lists roughly 190,000 clones, about 85% occurring once. The chain joins TRBV6-5 to TRBJ2-2; TRBD1 matches 12 bases. Sequenced: PBMCs. The sequence came from a woman aged 50 to 60 in good health and CMV-seronegative. The CDR3 is CASRFGTGGAGELFF. In DNA form, the CDR3 reads TGTGCCAGCAGGTTCGGGACAGGGGGCGCCGGGGAGCTGTTTTTT.